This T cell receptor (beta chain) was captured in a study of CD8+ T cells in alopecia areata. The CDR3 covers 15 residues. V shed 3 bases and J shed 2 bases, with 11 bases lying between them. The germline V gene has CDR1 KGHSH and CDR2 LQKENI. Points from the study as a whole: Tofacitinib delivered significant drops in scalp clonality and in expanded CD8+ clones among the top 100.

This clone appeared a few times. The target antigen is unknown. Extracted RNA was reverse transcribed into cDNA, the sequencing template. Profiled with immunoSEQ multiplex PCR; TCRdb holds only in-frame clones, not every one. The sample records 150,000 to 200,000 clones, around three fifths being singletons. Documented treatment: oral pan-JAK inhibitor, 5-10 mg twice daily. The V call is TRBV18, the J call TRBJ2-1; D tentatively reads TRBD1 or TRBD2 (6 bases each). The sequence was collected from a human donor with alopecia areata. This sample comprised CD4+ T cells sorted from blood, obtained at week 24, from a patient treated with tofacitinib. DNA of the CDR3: TGTGCCAGCTCACCGGAAGGGGGGACCTACAATGAGCAGTTCTTC. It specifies CASSPEGGTYNEQFF.